These 11 T cell receptor beta chains were all obtained from the same sample, sequenced in a study of blood T cell repertoires in COVID-19. Profiled with immunoSEQ multiplex PCR; TCRdb holds only in-frame clones, not every one. Of about 250,000 clones in the sample, around 91% were seen once. The sample taken for sequencing was peripheral blood. The receptors here all came from a woman in her sixties with COVID-19, enrolled during active disease.

The rearrangement joins TRBV6-6 to TRBJ1-4; the D gene is possibly TRBD1 (6 bases). Germline loops: CDR1 MNHNY, CDR2 SVGAGI (reference sequence). The V and J ends lost 6 bases and 1 base respectively, with 9 bases between them. The length of the CDR3 is 14 residues. The CDR3 nucleotides are TGTGCCAGCAGCCAACAGGGAACTAATGAAAAACTGTTTTTT. Protein: CASSQQGTNEKLFF.

The chain joins TRBV6-5 to TRBJ1-2, with D possibly TRBD1 on 6 matching bases. The length of the CDR3 is 14 residues. Between the trimmed V and J ends, which lost 6 bases and 3 bases, there was a span of 14 bases. Germline V lookup: CDR1 MNHEY, CDR2 SVGAGI. The CDR3 DNA sequence: TGTGCCAGCAGGCACAGGGTTCAGGACTATGGCTACACCTTC. Translation: CASRHRVQDYGYTF.

The chain combines TRBV2 with TRBJ2-7; tentatively, D is TRBD1 (5 bases). Germline V CDR1 and CDR2: SNHLY, FYNNEI. Trimming shortened V by 3 bases and J by 4 bases, and 10 bases separated the two germline ends. This CDR3 has 13 amino acids. CDR3 nucleotides: TGTGCCAGCAGTGATAACGGACAATACGAGCAGTACTTC. It is translated as CASSDNGQYEQYF.

This clone has a single count. This chain joins TRBV4-2 and TRBJ2-7, with 8 bases aligning to TRBD1. The CDR3 length is 14 residues. Germline V gene sequence: CDR1 LGHNA, CDR2 YNFKEQ. V gave up 4 bases and J gave up 4 bases; unmatched junction bases: 6. The CDR3 DNA is TGTGCCAGCAGCCCTGGACAGGGTGTTTACGAGCAGTACTTC. Encoded protein: CASSPGQGVYEQYF.

This chain connects TRBV18 to TRBJ1-3; D is uncertain. This CDR3 comprises 15 residues. V was cut by 0 bases and J by 0 bases, with 6 bases left in between. The germline CDR1 and CDR2 sequences are KGHSH and LQKENI. In DNA form, the CDR3 reads TGTGCCAGCTCACCACCTACTGGCTCTGGAAACACCATATATTTT. It encodes CASSPPTGSGNTIYF.

The V call is TRBV7-9, the J call TRBJ1-6, with D tentatively TRBD1 (6 bases). The V end was cut by 7 bases, the J end by 0 bases, with 19 bases between. CDR1 is SEHNR and CDR2 is FQNEAQ in the germline V gene (reference sequence). The CDR3 spans 18 residues. The chain's CDR3 is CASIDPTGISSYNSPLHF. CDR3 in DNA: TGTGCCAGCATCGATCCAACAGGGATCAGCTCCTATAATTCACCCCTCCACTTT.

This chain joins TRBV30 and TRBJ1-1; no reliable D call. CDR1 is GTSNPN and CDR2 is SVGIG in the germline V gene (reference sequence). The CDR3 is 13 residues long. V was shortened by 1 base and J by 3 bases, with 9 bases between the two germline ends. CDR3: CAWSGQVDTEAFF. The CDR3 region has the DNA TGTGCCTGGAGTGGGCAGGTTGACACTGAAGCTTTCTTT.

The chain combines TRBV30 with TRBJ1-2, with D uncertain. This CDR3 is 12 amino acids long. The germline gives CDR1 GTSNPN, CDR2 SVGIG (reference sequence). V lost 4 bases and J 4 bases, leaving 10 bases between the germline ends. The CDR3 loop is CAWIRGGYGYTF. In nucleotides, the CDR3 is TGTGCCTGGATTCGGGGTGGCTATGGCTACACCTTC.

The V gene is TRBV7-2, the J gene TRBJ1-2; 10 positions agree with TRBD1. Germline V lookup: CDR1 SGHTA, CDR2 FQGNSA. The CDR3 consists of 17 residues. The V and J ends lost 1 base and 4 bases, in that order; junction bases with no gene match: 9. The CDR3 sequence: CASSLGGAGTGVYGYTF. CDR3 bases: TGTGCCAGCAGCTTAGGAGGGGCCGGGACAGGGGTCTATGGCTACACCTTC.

The genes are TRBV9 and TRBJ2-1; 9 nucleotides match TRBD2. The V and J ends lost 0 bases and 2 bases, in that order; junction bases with no gene match: 3. Germline V gene sequence: CDR1 SGDLS, CDR2 YYNGEE. This CDR3 is built from 16 residues. The chain's CDR3 is CASSVESSGAYNEQFF. The DNA for the CDR3 is TGTGCCAGCAGCGTAGAGTCTAGCGGGGCCTACAATGAGCAGTTCTTC.

The rearrangement joins TRBV15 to TRBJ1-2, with D uncertain. CDR1 and CDR2 (germline): LNHNV, YYDKDF (reference sequence). This CDR3 comprises 14 residues. Trimming pared 0 bases from V and 5 bases from J, leaving 10 bases between. The CDR3 coding sequence is TGTGCCACCAGCAGAGAGGCAGGCCCTTATGGCTACACCTTC. This translates into CATSREAGPYGYTF.